The rows below give T cell receptor beta chains drawn from one sample of a study of T-cell reconstitution after alpha-beta-depleted transplantation in children. TCRdb recomputed calls from the PCR reads with MiXCR, one row per CDR3 protein. The sample shows about 210,000 distinct CDR3 sequences, under 20% of them seen only once. Sample: PBMCs, mostly from graft donor cells, taken 360 days after TCRalphabeta/CD19-depleted stem cell transplant. These receptor sequences come from a male patient aged 2-15 years who had a stem cell transplant for acute lymphoblastic leukemia, so the T cells may come from the graft donor. CDR3s include the opening cysteine and the closing phenylalanine or tryptophan. A D gene is named only where the DNA matches it firmly.

V gene: TRBV4-1
D gene: .
CDR3 protein: CASSSGLGSGANVLTF

V gene: TRBV20-1
D gene: .
CDR3 protein: CSAGESSGANVLTF

V gene: TRBV6-6
D gene: .
CDR3 protein: CASSYLVTYEQYF

V gene: TRBV7-6
D gene: .
CDR3 protein: CASRPHVPHGGELFF

V gene: TRBV21-1
D gene: .
CDR3 protein: CASSKHWLAGGPGTDTQYF

V gene: TRBV2
D gene: .
CDR3 protein: CASAPDSYEQYF

V gene: TRBV5-6
D gene: TRBD1
CDR3 protein: CASSQGAHGELFF

V gene: TRBV30
D gene: .
CDR3 protein: CAWSVSAPTDTQYF

V gene: TRBV9
D gene: TRBD1
CDR3 protein: CASSPRTGTEAFF

V gene: TRBV5-8
D gene: .
CDR3 protein: CASSRTELSLASNEQFF

V gene: TRBV29-1
D gene: TRBD1
CDR3 protein: CSALQGDEQYF

V gene: TRBV5-5
D gene: .
CDR3 protein: CASSLGSYTEAFF

V gene: TRBV12-3/TRBV12-4
D gene: .
CDR3 protein: CASSPRTWMNTEAFF

V gene: TRBV10-3
D gene: .
CDR3 protein: CAITQTVGNVLTF

V gene: TRBV24-1
D gene: .
CDR3 protein: CATSKGGLLYQETQYF

V gene: TRBV4-2
D gene: TRBD2
CDR3 protein: CASSQSVAGGPTDTQYF

V gene: TRBV7-9
D gene: .
CDR3 protein: CASSLASGAPGTQYF

V gene: TRBV27
D gene: .
CDR3 protein: CASSDRLNYGYTF

V gene: TRBV29-1
D gene: .
CDR3 protein: CSVDLVPYQETQYF

V gene: TRBV29-1
D gene: .
CDR3 protein: CSVGTLLTYEQYF